This T cell receptor (beta chain) was identified in a study of control samples from healthy donors and cancer patients. Germline CDR1 LNHDA, CDR2 SQIVND (reference sequence). The germline V and J ends were trimmed by 4 bases and 8 bases, with 18 bases remaining between them. This CDR3 has 14 residues. Generated by immunoSEQ multiplex PCR, the TCRdb table keeps only in-frame clones and is missing some. The repertoire holds about 160,000 clones, with approximately 90% as singletons. Sequencing input: blood. The chain joins TRBV19 to TRBJ2-7; D gene unclear. The clonotype originates from a woman aged 25 to 39 in good health. CDR3 nucleotide sequence: TGTGCCAGTAGTACTCCCCGAAATACAAGCCAGCAGTACTTC. Its translation: CASSTPRNTSQQYF. The variable domain in full, completed from reference TRBV19 and TRBJ2-7, reads DGGITQSPKYLFRKEGQNVTLSCEQNLNHDAMYWYRQDPGQGLRLIYYSQIVNDFQKGDIAEGYSVSREKKESFPLTVTSAQKNPTAFYLCASSTPRNTSQQYFGPGTRLTVT.